The subject of this entry is one TCR beta chain. Its antigen is unknown. Some clones are missing from TCRdb's copy, which holds only in-frame ones; the method was immunoSEQ multiplex PCR. The sample has over 12,000 clones, roughly 86% seen once. The sample originates from a study of follicular helper T cells after annual influenza vaccination. Overall study findings and caveats: Each annual vaccination recalled recurring oligoclonal ICOS+CD38+ cTfh clonotypes. Most later recoveries of Day 7 ICOS+CD38+ clones were ICOS-CD38- cTfh.

Time point noted: 2014-2015 season, pre-vaccination. Trimming cost V 2 bases and J 1 base, with 8 bases left between them. Germline V gene lookup returns CDR1 MNHEY and CDR2 SVGAGI. The CDR3 has 14 amino acids. This sample comprised CXCR5- memory CD4+ T cells sorted from blood, obtained on the day of influenza vaccination. The genes are TRBV6-5 and TRBJ1-1, with D hard to call. The sequence was collected from an adult who received the influenza vaccine. The CDR3 nucleotides read TGTGCCAGCAGTTACCTGGCAGCGAACACTGAAGCTTTCTTT. Translation: CASSYLAANTEAFF.